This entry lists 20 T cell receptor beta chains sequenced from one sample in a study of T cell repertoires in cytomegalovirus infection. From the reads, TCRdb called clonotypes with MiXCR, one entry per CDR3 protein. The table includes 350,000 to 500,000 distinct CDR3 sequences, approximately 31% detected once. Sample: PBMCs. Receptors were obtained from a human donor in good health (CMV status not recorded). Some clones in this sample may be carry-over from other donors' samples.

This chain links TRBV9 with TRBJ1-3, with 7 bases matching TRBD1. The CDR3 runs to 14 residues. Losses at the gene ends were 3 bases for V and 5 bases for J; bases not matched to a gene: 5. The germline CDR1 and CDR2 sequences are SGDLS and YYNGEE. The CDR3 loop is CASSERTGRNTIYF. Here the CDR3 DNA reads TGTGCCAGCAGCGAAAGGACAGGCAGAAACACCATATATTTT.

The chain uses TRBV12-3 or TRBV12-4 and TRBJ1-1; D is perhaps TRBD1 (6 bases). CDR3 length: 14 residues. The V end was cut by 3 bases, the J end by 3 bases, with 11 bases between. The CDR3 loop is CASSFSQGHTEAFF. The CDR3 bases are TGTGCCAGCAGTTTTAGCCAGGGGCACACTGAAGCTTTCTTT.

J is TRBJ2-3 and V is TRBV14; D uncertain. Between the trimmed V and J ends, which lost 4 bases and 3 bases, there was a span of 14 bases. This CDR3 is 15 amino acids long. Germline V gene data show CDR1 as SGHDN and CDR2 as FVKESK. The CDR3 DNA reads TGTGCCAGCAGCCGCCGGGTACCGGTTACAGATACGCAGTATTTT. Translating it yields CASSRRVPVTDTQYF. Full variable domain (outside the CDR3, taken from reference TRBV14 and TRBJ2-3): EAGVTQFPSHSVIEKGQTVTLRCDPISGHDNLYWYRRVMGKEIKFLLHFVKESKQDESGMPNNRFLAERTGGTYSTLKVQPAELEDSGVYFCASSRRVPVTDTQYFGPGTRLTVL.

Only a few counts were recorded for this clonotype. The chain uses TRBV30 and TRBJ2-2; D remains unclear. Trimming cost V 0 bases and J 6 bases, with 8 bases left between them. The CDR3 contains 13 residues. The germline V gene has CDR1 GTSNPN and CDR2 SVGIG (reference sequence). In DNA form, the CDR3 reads TGTGCCTGGAGTGTAGGCTTGGCCGGGGAGCTGTTTTTT. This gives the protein CAWSVGLAGELFF.

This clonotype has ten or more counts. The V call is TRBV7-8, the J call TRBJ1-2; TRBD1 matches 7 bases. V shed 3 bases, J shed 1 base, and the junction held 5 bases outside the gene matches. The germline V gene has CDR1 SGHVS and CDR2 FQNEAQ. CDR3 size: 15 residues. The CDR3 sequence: CASSFRTGINYGYTF. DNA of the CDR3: TGTGCCAGCAGCTTCAGGACAGGAATTAACTATGGCTACACCTTC.

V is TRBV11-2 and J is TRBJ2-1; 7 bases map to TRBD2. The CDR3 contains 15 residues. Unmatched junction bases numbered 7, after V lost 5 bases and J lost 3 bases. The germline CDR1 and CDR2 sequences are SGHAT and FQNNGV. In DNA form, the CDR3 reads TGTGCCAGCAGCCTTAGACGGGGGGTCTACAATGAGCAGTTCTTC. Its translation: CASSLRRGVYNEQFF.

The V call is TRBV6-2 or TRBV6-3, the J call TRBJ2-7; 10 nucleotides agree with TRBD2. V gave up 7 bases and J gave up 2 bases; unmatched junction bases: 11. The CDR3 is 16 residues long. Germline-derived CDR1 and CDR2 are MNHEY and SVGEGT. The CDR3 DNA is TGTGCCAGCACTCTTAGCCGGAGCGGGGGGGCCTACGAGCAGTACTTC. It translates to CASTLSRSGGAYEQYF.

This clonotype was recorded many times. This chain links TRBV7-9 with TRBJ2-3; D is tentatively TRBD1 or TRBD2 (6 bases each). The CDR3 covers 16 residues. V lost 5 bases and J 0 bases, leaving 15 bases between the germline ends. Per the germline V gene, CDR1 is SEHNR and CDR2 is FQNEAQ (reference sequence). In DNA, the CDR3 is TGTGCCAGCAGCCCGAACCGGGGGCCAAGCACAGATACGCAGTATTTT. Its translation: CASSPNRGPSTDTQYF.

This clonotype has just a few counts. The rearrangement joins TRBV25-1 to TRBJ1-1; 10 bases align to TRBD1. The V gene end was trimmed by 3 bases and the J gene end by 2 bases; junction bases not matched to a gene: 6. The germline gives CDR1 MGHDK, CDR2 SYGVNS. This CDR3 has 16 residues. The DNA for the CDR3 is TGTGCCAGCAGTGAGGGACAGGGGACCATTAACACTGAAGCTTTCTTT. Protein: CASSEGQGTINTEAFF.

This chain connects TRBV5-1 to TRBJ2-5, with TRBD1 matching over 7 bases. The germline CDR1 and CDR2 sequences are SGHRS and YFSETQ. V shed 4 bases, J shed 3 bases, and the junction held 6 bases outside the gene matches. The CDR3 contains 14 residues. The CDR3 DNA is TGCGCCAGCAGCCTGACAGGGAGTGAAGAGACCCAGTACTTC. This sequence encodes CASSLTGSEETQYF.

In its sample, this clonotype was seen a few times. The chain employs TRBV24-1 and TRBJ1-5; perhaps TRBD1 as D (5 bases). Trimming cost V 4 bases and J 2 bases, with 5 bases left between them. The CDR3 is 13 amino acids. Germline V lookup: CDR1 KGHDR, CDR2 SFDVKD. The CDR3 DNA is TGTGCCACCAGTGAGGGGGGCAATCAGCCCCAGCATTTT. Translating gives CATSEGGNQPQHF.

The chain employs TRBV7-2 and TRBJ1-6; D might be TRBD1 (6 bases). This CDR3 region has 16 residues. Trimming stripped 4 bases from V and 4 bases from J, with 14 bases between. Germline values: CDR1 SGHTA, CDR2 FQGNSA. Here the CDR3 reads CASSSQGGGYNSPLHF. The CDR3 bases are TGTGCCAGCAGCTCACAGGGTGGGGGTTATAATTCACCCCTCCACTTT.

CDR3 region: CASSLTSGVGELFF. CDR3 DNA: TGTGCCAGCAGTTTAACTAGCGGAGTCGGGGAGCTGTTTTTT. V and J are TRBV27 and TRBJ2-2; 8 bases align to TRBD2. Per germline, CDR1 MNHEY and CDR2 SMNVEV (reference sequence). This CDR3 comprises 14 residues. V trimming: 2 bases; J trimming: 7 bases; junction bases outside the gene matches: 3.

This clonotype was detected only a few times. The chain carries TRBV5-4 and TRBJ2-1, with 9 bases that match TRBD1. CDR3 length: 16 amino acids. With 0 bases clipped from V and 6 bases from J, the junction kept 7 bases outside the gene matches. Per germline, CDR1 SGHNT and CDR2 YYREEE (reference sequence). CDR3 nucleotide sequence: TGTGCCAGCAGCTTGGGAGGACAGGGGAAGATCAATGAGCAGTTCTTC. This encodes CASSLGGQGKINEQFF.

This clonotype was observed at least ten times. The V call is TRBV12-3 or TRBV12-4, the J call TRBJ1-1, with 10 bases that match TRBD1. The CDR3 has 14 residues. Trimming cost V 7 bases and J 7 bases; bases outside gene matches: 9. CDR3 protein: CASKRTGGKDEAFF. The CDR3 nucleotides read TGTGCCAGCAAGAGGACAGGGGGTAAGGATGAAGCTTTCTTT.

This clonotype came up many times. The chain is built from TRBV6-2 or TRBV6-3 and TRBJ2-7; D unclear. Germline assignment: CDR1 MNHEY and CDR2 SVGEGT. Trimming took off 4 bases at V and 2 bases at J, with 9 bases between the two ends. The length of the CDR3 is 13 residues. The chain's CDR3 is CASSLGYPYEQYF. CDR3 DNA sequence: TGTGCCAGCAGTTTGGGCTACCCCTACGAGCAGTACTTC.

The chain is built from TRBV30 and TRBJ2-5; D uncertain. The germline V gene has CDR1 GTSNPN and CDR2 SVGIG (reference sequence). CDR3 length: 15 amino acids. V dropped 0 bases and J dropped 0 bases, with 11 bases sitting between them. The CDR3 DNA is TGTGCCTGGAGTGTATCCAGAAAATACCAAGAGACCCAGTACTTC. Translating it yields CAWSVSRKYQETQYF.

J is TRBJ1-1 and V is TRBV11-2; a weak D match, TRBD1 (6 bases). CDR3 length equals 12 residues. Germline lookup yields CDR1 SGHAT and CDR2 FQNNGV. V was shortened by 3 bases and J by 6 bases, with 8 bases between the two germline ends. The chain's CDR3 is CASSFRQAEAFF. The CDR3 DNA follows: TGTGCCAGCAGCTTCCGACAGGCTGAAGCTTTCTTT.

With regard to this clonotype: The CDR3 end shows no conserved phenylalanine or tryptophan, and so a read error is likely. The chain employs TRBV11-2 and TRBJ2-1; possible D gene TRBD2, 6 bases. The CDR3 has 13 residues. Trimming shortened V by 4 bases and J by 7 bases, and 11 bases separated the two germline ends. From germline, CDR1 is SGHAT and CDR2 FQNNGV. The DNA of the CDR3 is TGTGCCAGCAGCTCCTCTCGGGGGAATGAGCAGTTCTTA. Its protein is CASSSSRGNEQFL.

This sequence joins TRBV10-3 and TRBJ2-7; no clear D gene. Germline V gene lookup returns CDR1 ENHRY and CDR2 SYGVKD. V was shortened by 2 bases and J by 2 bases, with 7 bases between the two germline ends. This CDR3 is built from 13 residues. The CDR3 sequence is CAISENVAYEQYF. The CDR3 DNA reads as TGTGCCATCAGTGAGAACGTCGCCTACGAGCAGTACTTC.